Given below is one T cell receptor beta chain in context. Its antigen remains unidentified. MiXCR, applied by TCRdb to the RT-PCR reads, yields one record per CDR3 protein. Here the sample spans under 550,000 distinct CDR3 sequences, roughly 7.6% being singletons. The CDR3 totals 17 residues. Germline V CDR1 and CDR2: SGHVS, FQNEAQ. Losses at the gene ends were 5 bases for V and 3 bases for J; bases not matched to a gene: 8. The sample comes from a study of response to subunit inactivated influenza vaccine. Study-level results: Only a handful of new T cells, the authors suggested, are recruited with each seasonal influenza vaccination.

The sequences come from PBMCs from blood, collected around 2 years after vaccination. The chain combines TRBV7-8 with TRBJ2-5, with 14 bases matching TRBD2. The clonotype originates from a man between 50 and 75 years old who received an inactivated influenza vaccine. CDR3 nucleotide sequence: TGTGCCAGCAGCCCGGGGACTAGCGGGAGAGCGAAAGAGACCCAGTACTTC. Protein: CASSPGTSGRAKETQYF. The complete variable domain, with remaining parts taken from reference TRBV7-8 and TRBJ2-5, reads GAGVSQSPRYKVAKRGQDVALRCDPISGHVSLFWYQQALGQGPEFLTYFQNEAQLDKSGLPSDRFFAERPEGSVSTLKIQRTQQEDSAVYLCASSPGTSGRAKETQYFGPGTRLLVL.